Shown below are 7 T cell receptor beta chains from a single sample sequenced in a study of control samples from healthy donors and cancer patients. Clones were sequenced by immunoSEQ multiplex PCR, and TCRdb holds only the in-frame ones, with some missing. The sample carries more than 70,000 clones, about 89% recorded once. The sequenced material came from blood. The source of these receptors is a young woman in good health.

The chain combines TRBV9 with TRBJ1-6, with D possibly matching TRBD1 (5 bases). V gave up 0 bases and J gave up 0 bases, with 13 bases separating them. CDR1 and CDR2 from the germline V gene are SGDLS and YYNGEE. The CDR3 sequence is 18 residues long. The CDR3 DNA follows: TGTGCCAGCAGCGTAGGACAGCTCCTTAGCTCCTATAATTCACCCCTCCACTTT. Its translation is CASSVGQLLSSYNSPLHF.

The chain links TRBV6-1 to TRBJ2-1; D might be TRBD2 (6 bases). With 5 bases removed from V and 6 bases from J, the gap between germline ends came to 20 bases. Looked up from germline, CDR1 is MNHNS and CDR2 is SASEGT. The CDR3 runs to 16 residues. The CDR3 loop is CASSQGDSGASNEQFF. The CDR3 bases are TGTGCCAGCAGTCAAGGGGACTCCGGGGCTTCCAATGAGCAGTTCTTC.

The genes are TRBV5-8 and TRBJ2-7; D remains unclear. Germline V gives CDR1 SGHTS, CDR2 YDEGEE. Trimming left V 4 bases short and J 0 bases short, with 5 bases between. The CDR3 length is 12 residues. As DNA, the CDR3 is TGTGCCAGCAGCCCGAACTCCTACGAGCAGTACTTC. Translation: CASSPNSYEQYF.

V usage is TRBV5-1 and J usage is TRBJ2-3; D uncertain. The CDR3 covers 14 residues. CDR1 is SGHRS and CDR2 is YFSETQ in the germline V gene. V shed 4 bases and J shed 1 base, with 10 bases lying between them. CDR3 region: CASSHTPGTDTQYF. The CDR3 DNA reads TGCGCCAGCAGCCATACACCAGGCACAGATACGCAGTATTTT.

CDR3 sequence (DNA): TGTGCCAGCAGCACCGGGGTTAGGCTGGGCGAGCAGTACTTC. Its protein is CASSTGVRLGEQYF. This rearrangement joins TRBV7-3 to TRBJ2-7, with D tentatively TRBD2 (5 bases). Germline lookup yields CDR1 SGHTA and CDR2 FQGTGA. The CDR3 is 14 amino acids. V was trimmed by 5 bases and J by 6 bases, leaving 17 bases between them.

CDR3 sequence (DNA): TGTGCCAGCAGCCCCTTTGGTGGTAGCGGGAGTCTCGAGCAGTACTTC. As protein: CASSPFGGSGSLEQYF. This chain joins TRBV11-2 and TRBJ2-7; 9 bases align to TRBD2. Germline-derived CDR1 and CDR2 are SGHAT and FQNNGV. J gave up 6 bases and V 5 bases, and 14 bases lay outside the gene matches. CDR3 length equals 16 residues.

This clone was recorded once. The chain recombines TRBV5-1 with TRBJ1-5; 7 bases agree with TRBD1. The CDR3 spans 17 residues. The ends lost 4 bases at V and 2 bases at J; junction bases unmatched: 12. From germline, CDR1 is SGHRS and CDR2 YFSETQ. CDR3 nucleotides: TGCGCCAGCAGCCACAGTATAGACAGGGCCGGCAATCAGCCCCAGCATTTT. This codes for CASSHSIDRAGNQPQHF.